These 6 T cell receptor beta chains were all obtained from the same sample, sequenced in a study of metastatic and nonmetastatic thyroid tumors. TCRdb re-called the PCR reads with MiXCR. The sample comprises roughly 17,000 clones, roughly 29% of which are singletons, and 20% to 25% rests with the top ten. No patient received treatment before thyroid surgery. Sequences were obtained from tumor tissue. The receptors derive from a male donor with papillary thyroid cancer or a benign thyroid nodule (not recorded which). Some clones in this sample may be carry-over from other donors' samples.

This clone has ten or more counts. J is TRBJ1-4 and V is TRBV30; D unclear. Germline V gene sequence: CDR1 GTSNPN, CDR2 SVGIG (reference sequence). The CDR3 sequence is 14 residues long. The V end was cut by 3 bases, the J end by 3 bases, with 11 bases between. This CDR3 reads CAWRPSGANEKLFF. The CDR3 DNA reads as TGTGCCTGGAGACCTTCGGGAGCTAATGAAAAACTGTTTTTT.

About this clone itself: A much larger clone differs by one base, so this may be a read error. The genes are TRBV11-1 and TRBJ2-5; TRBD1 or TRBD2 may be the D gene (6 bases each). Germline CDR1 SGHAT, CDR2 FQDESV (reference sequence). Trimming cost V 7 bases and J 0 bases, with 24 bases left between them. This CDR3 spans 18 amino acids. CDR3 loop: CASTKLTGAVTDQETQYF. The DNA for the CDR3 is TGTGCCAGCACCAAACTCACGGGGGCCGTGACAGACCAAGAGACCCAGTACTTC.

Here the CDR3 reads CSAFGQSSYNSPLHF. In DNA, the CDR3 is TGCAGTGCTTTCGGACAGAGCTCCTATAATTCACCCCTCCACTTT. The chain links TRBV20-1 to TRBJ1-6; the D gene is possibly TRBD1 (6 bases). Germline values: CDR1 DFQATT, CDR2 SNEGSKA (reference sequence). V lost 5 bases, J lost 0 bases, and 11 bases lay in between. This CDR3 spans 15 amino acids.

The chain joins TRBV20-1 to TRBJ1-6, with D tentatively TRBD1 (5 bases). The V end lost 8 bases, the J end lost 10 bases, and 15 bases lay between the germline ends. This CDR3 has 12 amino acids. Germline loops: CDR1 DFQATT, CDR2 SNEGSKA (reference sequence). The CDR3 sequence is CSTGTPGSPLHF. The CDR3 DNA follows: TGCAGTACCGGGACCCCAGGCTCACCCCTCCACTTT.

In regard to this clone: The junction departs from the called germline gene at one end, perhaps through a read error. The chain carries TRBV20-1 and TRBJ2-7; 8 nucleotides match TRBD1. Germline CDR1 reads DFQATT; CDR2 reads SNEGSKA (reference sequence). CDR3 length equals 13 residues. The CDR3 coding sequence is TGCAGTGCTGATACACCAGGACAGGGAAGTTTGGACTTC. Residues: CSADTPGQGSLDF.

This clone was counted many times. This chain connects TRBV7-6 to TRBJ1-6; 11 bases match TRBD1. This CDR3 has 16 residues. V gave up 5 bases and J gave up 4 bases; unmatched junction bases: 4. Germline values: CDR1 SGHVS, CDR2 FNYEAQ. This chain's CDR3 is CASSRDRGRYNSPLHF. In DNA form, the CDR3 reads TGTGCCAGCAGCCGGGACAGGGGGAGATATAATTCACCCCTCCACTTT. Supplemented by reference TRBV7-6 and TRBJ1-6, the full variable domain reads GAGVSQSPRYKVTKRGQDVALRCDPISGHVSLYWYRQALGQGPEFLTYFNYEAQQDKSGLPNDRFSAERPEGSISTLTIQRTEQRDSAMYRCASSRDRGRYNSPLHFGNGTRLTVT.